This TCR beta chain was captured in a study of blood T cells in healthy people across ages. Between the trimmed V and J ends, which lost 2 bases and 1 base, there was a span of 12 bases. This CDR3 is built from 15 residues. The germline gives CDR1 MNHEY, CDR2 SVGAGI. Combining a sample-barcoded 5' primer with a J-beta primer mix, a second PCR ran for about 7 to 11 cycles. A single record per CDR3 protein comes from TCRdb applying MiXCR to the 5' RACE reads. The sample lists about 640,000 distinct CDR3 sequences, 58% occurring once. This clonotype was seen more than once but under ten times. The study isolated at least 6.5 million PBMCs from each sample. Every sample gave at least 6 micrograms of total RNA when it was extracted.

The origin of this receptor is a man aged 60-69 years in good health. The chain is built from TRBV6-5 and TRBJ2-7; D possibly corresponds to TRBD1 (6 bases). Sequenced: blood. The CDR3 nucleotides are TGTGCCAGCAGTTACGGCCGGGACACATCCTACGAGCAGTACTTC. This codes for CASSYGRDTSYEQYF.